The T cell receptor beta chain described here comes from a study of T cells in Graves' hyperthyroidism and ophthalmopathy. Points on this clonotype: What it recognizes is unknown.

Authors of the study amplified TCR beta CDR3 regions from RNA transcripts. The HTBI primer set was used in a first-round RT-PCR of the TCR CDR3. TCRdb fed the multiplex PCR reads into MiXCR, producing one record per CDR3 protein. The profile shows some 700,000 distinct CDR3 sequences, around 15% of them singletons. Study outcomes and limitations: Most thyroid clonotypes that were expanded above 0.001 also turned up in blood.

V lost 5 bases, J lost 2 bases, and 11 bases lay in between. CDR1 and CDR2 from the germline V gene are ENHRY and SYGVKD. This CDR3 is 14 amino acids long. The chain carries TRBV10-3 and TRBJ2-3, with D maybe TRBD2 (5 bases). This clonotype was sampled from a man between 50 and 59 years old with Graves' hyperthyroidism. The sample consisted of blood. The chain's CDR3 is CAISPVAPTDTQYF. CDR3 in DNA: TGTGCCATCAGTCCGGTAGCGCCCACAGATACGCAGTATTTT.